This T cell receptor (beta chain) is from a study of blood T cell repertoires in COVID-19. About the study: Acute-phase and convalescent COVID-19 samples originated in the United States, Italy and Spain. Sources were T cells, B-cell-depleted T cells, or PBMCs; the material itself was cDNA or gDNA.

As handled by the study authors: The assay estimated nucleated cells by amplifying reference gene primers. Using immunoSEQ multiplex PCR, the repertoire was profiled, and TCRdb retains in-frame clones only, with some absent. Clone size and the V and J calls come from that table; the DNA yielded D and trimming. Of fewer than 350,000 clones listed, about 89% were seen once; the top ten hold over 8%. The CDR3 runs to 16 residues. Looked up from germline, CDR1 is KGHSH and CDR2 is LQKENI. V was pared by 2 bases and J by 5 bases, with 11 bases of the junction left unmatched. Comment on this clone: This sample also contains other DNA sequences that code for the same CDR3.

The chain joins TRBV18 to TRBJ2-7; TRBD1 aligns across 8 bases. The sample consisted of peripheral blood. The clonotype originates from a man in his forties or fifties with active or convalescent COVID-19. CDR3 loop: CASSPKAPGGDNEQYF. The DNA for the CDR3 is TGTGCCAGCTCACCAAAGGCCCCAGGGGGCGACAACGAGCAGTACTTC.